The 28 T cell receptor beta chains given below trace back to one sample, sequenced in a study of T cell responses to AZD1222 COVID-19 vaccine. Libraries were prepared by immunoSEQ multiplex PCR; TCRdb keeps only in-frame clonotypes and omits some of them. Counted here are some 100,000 clones, more than 75% occurring once; the ten biggest clones make up 3% to 4%. The sequences come from peripheral blood, collected on day 0 of AZD1222 vaccination. The receptors stem from an adult in good health.

The genes are TRBV7-8 and TRBJ1-5; no clear D gene. With 5 bases removed from V and 4 bases from J, the gap between germline ends came to 12 bases. The CDR3 is 14 amino acids. Germline lookup yields CDR1 SGHVS and CDR2 FQNEAQ. This chain's CDR3 is CASSRLRGNQPQHF. The CDR3 DNA is TGTGCCAGCAGCCGACTCCGGGGAAATCAGCCCCAGCATTTT.

The chain uses TRBV24-1 and TRBJ2-3; D possibly matches TRBD1 or TRBD2 (7 bases each). Germline values: CDR1 KGHDR, CDR2 SFDVKD. The CDR3 loop spans 15 amino acids. Trimming shortened V by 4 bases and J by 4 bases, and 14 bases separated the two germline ends. Here the CDR3 DNA reads TGTGCCACCAGTGAGCCAGGGGGGGCCTCAGATACGCAGTATTTT. Translation: CATSEPGGASDTQYF.

The rearrangement links TRBV9 to TRBJ1-5; D unclear. CDR1 and CDR2 from the germline V gene are SGDLS and YYNGEE. Between the trimmed V and J ends, which lost 3 bases and 6 bases, there was a span of 13 bases. The CDR3 is 14 amino acids. The CDR3 DNA sequence: TGTGCCAGCAGCGGCGAGCCGGACCTTCAGCCCCAGCATTTT. Translating it yields CASSGEPDLQPQHF.

V usage is TRBV13 and J usage is TRBJ1-6, with 7 bases that match TRBD1. Germline V gene sequence: CDR1 PRHDT, CDR2 FYEKMQ (reference sequence). With V trimmed by 7 bases and J by 0 bases, 6 bases remained unmatched. The CDR3 sequence is 16 residues long. Here the CDR3 reads CASTPTGSSYNSPLHF. The CDR3 DNA follows: TGTGCCAGCACCCCGACAGGGAGCTCCTATAATTCACCCCTCCACTTT.

This chain connects TRBV6-5 to TRBJ1-4, with 7 bases lining up with TRBD1. The V segment lost 7 bases and the J segment 2 bases; nucleotides outside the gene matches: 7. CDR1 and CDR2 from the germline V gene are MNHEY and SVGAGI. The CDR3 covers 15 residues. The CDR3 sequence is CASKTGISTNEKLFF. CDR3 sequence (DNA): TGTGCCAGCAAGACAGGGATAAGCACTAATGAAAAACTGTTTTTT.

CDR3 in DNA: TGTGCCATCAGAAGAAACAGGGGTGGTAGAAAACTGTTTTTT. It translates to CAIRRNRGGRKLFF. This sequence joins TRBV10-3 and TRBJ1-4, with 7 bases lining up with TRBD1. Trimming took 6 bases from V and 10 from J; bases not matched to a gene: 11. The CDR3 covers 14 residues. Looked up from germline, CDR1 is ENHRY and CDR2 is SYGVKD.

The chain couples TRBV7-9 to TRBJ1-2, with 8 bases identical to TRBD1. This CDR3 has 14 amino acids. V lost 5 bases and J lost 9; bases outside the gene matches: 11. Germline V lookup: CDR1 SEHNR, CDR2 FQNEAQ (reference sequence). This CDR3 is CASSARTGGGSYTF. CDR3 sequence (DNA): TGTGCCAGCAGCGCACGCACAGGGGGTGGAAGCTACACCTTC.

The rearrangement uses TRBV30 and TRBJ1-5; the D is unclear. This CDR3 region has 12 residues. The germline CDR1 and CDR2 sequences are GTSNPN and SVGIG (reference sequence). V was cut by 2 bases and J by 3 bases, with 5 bases left in between. CDR3 amino acids: CAWSPTNQPQHF. The CDR3 nucleotides are TGTGCCTGGAGTCCCACCAATCAGCCCCAGCATTTT. Using reference TRBV30 and TRBJ1-5 for the parts outside the CDR3, the full variable domain is SQTIHQWPATLVQPVGSPLSLECTVEGTSNPNLYWYRQAAGRGLQLLFYSVGIGQISSEVPQNLSASRPQDRQFILSSKKLLLSDSGFYLCAWSPTNQPQHFGDGTRLSIL.

V and J are TRBV27 and TRBJ1-2; 11 bases map to TRBD1. The CDR3 extends over 13 amino acids. Germline-derived CDR1 and CDR2 are MNHEY and SMNVEV (reference sequence). V was pared by 6 bases and J by 8 bases, with 5 bases of the junction left unmatched. DNA for the CDR3: TGTGCCAGCAGGGGACAGGGGGTTCGGGGCTACACCTTC. This translates into CASRGQGVRGYTF.

The chain has TRBV9 and TRBJ1-5; D ambiguous. Deletions cut 0 bases from V and 0 bases from J, with 7 bases between. There are 15 residues in the CDR3. Germline loops: CDR1 SGDLS, CDR2 YYNGEE. The CDR3 DNA reads as TGTGCCAGCAGCGTAGATTGGGGTAGCAATCAGCCCCAGCATTTT. It encodes CASSVDWGSNQPQHF. Supplemented by reference TRBV9 and TRBJ1-5, the full variable domain reads DSGVTQTPKHLITATGQRVTLRCSPRSGDLSVYWYQQSLDQGLQFLIQYYNGEERAKGNILERFSAQQFPDLHSELNLSSLELGDSALYFCASSVDWGSNQPQHFGDGTRLSIL.

This chain joins TRBV5-6 and TRBJ1-6; TRBD1 matches at 7 bases. V was clipped by 3 bases and J by 7 bases; unmatched bases: 4. The CDR3 runs to 14 residues. CDR1 and CDR2 from the germline V gene are SGHDT and YYEEEE. CDR3 region: CASSYRDSNSPLHF. DNA of the CDR3: TGTGCCAGCAGCTACCGGGACAGCAATTCACCCCTCCACTTT.

The rearrangement uses TRBV7-5 and TRBJ2-1. TRBV7-5 counts as a pseudogene. This CDR3 has 15 amino acids. CDR3 loop: CVRSCSYGEYNEQFF. CDR3 sequence (DNA): TGTGTCAGAAGCTGTAGTTATGGGGAATACAATGAGCAGTTCTTC.

The V call is TRBV7-2, the J call TRBJ2-2; 7 bases map to TRBD1. CDR1 SGHTA and CDR2 FQGNSA come from the germline V gene. Unmatched junction bases numbered 7, after V lost 5 bases and J lost 4 bases. The CDR3 consists of 15 residues. CDR3 nucleotide sequence: TGTGCCAGCAGCCCAGGCTACAGGGGCACCGGGGAGCTGTTTTTT. Its protein product is CASSPGYRGTGELFF.

This clone was seen a single time. The CDR3 DNA sequence: TGTGCCAGCAGCCCTTACCGGGGGCTGGATGAGCAGTTCTTC. This translates into CASSPYRGLDEQFF. The V gene is TRBV4-2, the J gene TRBJ2-1, with D tentatively TRBD1 or TRBD2 (6 bases each). The V gene's germline CDR1 is LGHNA and CDR2 YNFKEQ. The CDR3 is 14 residues long. Trimming removed 4 bases from V and 8 bases from J, with 15 bases in between.

This clone was recorded only once. Distinct nucleotide sequences in the sample also encode this CDR3. The rearrangement uses TRBV28 and TRBJ1-2; D remains ambiguous. This CDR3 spans 11 amino acids. Germline loops: CDR1 MDHEN, CDR2 SYDVKM. V dropped 4 bases and J dropped 8 bases, with 8 bases sitting between them. CDR3 DNA sequence: TGTGCCAGCAGTTCATCATGGGGCTACACCTTC. The encoded protein is CASSSSWGYTF.

The chain combines TRBV4-1 with TRBJ1-2; 7 bases line up with TRBD1. Trimming cost V 2 bases and J 4 bases; bases outside gene matches: 10. The CDR3 spans 16 residues. In germline, CDR1 is MGHRA, CDR2 YSYEKL. CDR3 nucleotide sequence: TGCGCCAGCAGCCAATCTCGGATCCGACAGGGCTATGGCTACACCTTC. Encoded protein: CASSQSRIRQGYGYTF.

CDR3 sequence (DNA): TGTGCCAGCAGTTACGACCCGAGAGGCTACACCTTC. Residues: CASSYDPRGYTF. The rearrangement joins TRBV6-2 or TRBV6-3 to TRBJ1-2; D not certain. CDR3 length: 12 amino acids. CDR1 and CDR2 from the germline V gene are MNHEY and SVGEGT. Deletions cut 2 bases from V and 8 bases from J, with 9 bases between.

V usage is TRBV19 and J usage is TRBJ1-3; D call uncertain. Trimming pared 8 bases from V and 3 bases from J, leaving 5 bases between. The CDR3 has 11 residues. CDR1 LNHDA and CDR2 SQIVND come from the germline V gene (reference sequence). In DNA form, the CDR3 reads TGTGCCAGTTCGGGTGGAAACACCATATATTTT. It is translated as CASSGGNTIYF.

V is TRBV19 and J is TRBJ1-2; 8 positions agree with TRBD1. Germline V CDR1 and CDR2: LNHDA, SQIVND (reference sequence). V lost 9 bases to trimming and J lost 0 bases; unmatched junction nucleotides: 9. This CDR3 has 15 amino acids. Here the CDR3 reads CASRGGGQANYGYTF. CDR3 nucleotide sequence: TGTGCCAGCCGCGGAGGGGGACAGGCTAACTATGGCTACACCTTC.

V and J are TRBV5-4 and TRBJ2-5; 9 bases are a match to TRBD1. Looked up from germline, CDR1 is SGHNT and CDR2 is YYREEE (reference sequence). V dropped 0 bases and J dropped 0; count of bases not matched to a gene: 6. This CDR3 contains 17 residues. Here the CDR3 reads CASSLAPGQGNQETQYF. The CDR3 DNA follows: TGTGCCAGCAGCTTGGCTCCGGGACAGGGCAACCAAGAGACCCAGTACTTC.

This clone was observed a few times. The V and J genes are TRBV6-4 and TRBJ1-4; D is unclear. V gave up 6 bases and J gave up 8 bases, with 4 bases separating them. The CDR3 has 10 amino acids. CDR1 is MRHNA, CDR2 SNTAGT, per germline. CDR3 region: CASRCEKLFF. The CDR3 nucleotides are TGTGCCAGCAGATGCGAAAAACTGTTTTTT.

The V gene is TRBV19, the J gene TRBJ1-1; 7 bases match TRBD1. The CDR3 consists of 16 residues. Germline V gene lookup returns CDR1 LNHDA and CDR2 SQIVND (reference sequence). V was pared by 6 bases and J by 0 bases, with 10 bases of the junction left unmatched. The CDR3 region is CASSKQTGTMNTEAFF. CDR3 coding DNA: TGTGCCAGTAGCAAACAGACAGGGACTATGAACACTGAAGCTTTCTTT.

This chain joins TRBV6-6 and TRBJ1-2, with 7 bases that match TRBD1. The V gene's germline CDR1 is MNHNY and CDR2 SVGAGI (reference sequence). The ends lost 6 bases at V and 4 bases at J; junction bases unmatched: 14. The CDR3 is made up of 16 amino acids. CDR3 DNA: TGTGCCAGCAGCTTATCGCCCCCAGGGGGAGCCTATGGCTACACCTTC. Translated: CASSLSPPGGAYGYTF.

V usage is TRBV6-6 and J usage is TRBJ2-2, with 16 bases that match TRBD2. Germline lookup yields CDR1 MNHNY and CDR2 SVGAGI (reference sequence). The V and J ends lost 5 bases and 1 base, in that order; junction bases with no gene match: 10. CDR3 length: 20 residues. The CDR3 nucleotides read TGTGCCAGCAGTCGCCCCGCCGGGACTAGCGGGGGGGGGAACACCGGGGAGCTGTTTTTT. As protein: CASSRPAGTSGGGNTGELFF.

J is TRBJ2-7 and V is TRBV23-1; D is unresolved. TRBV23-1 qualifies as an ORF whose function is uncertain. This CDR3 has 14 amino acids. V lost 6 bases, J lost 0 bases, and 12 bases lay in between. The CDR3 region is CASSFSRVSYEQYF. Written as DNA, the CDR3 is TGCGCCAGCAGCTTTTCACGGGTCTCCTACGAGCAGTACTTC.

In its sample, this clone was seen once. The chain carries TRBV7-8 and TRBJ2-1; D gene unclear. The length of the CDR3 is 16 residues. Germline CDR1 reads SGHVS; CDR2 reads FQNEAQ. Trimming took 5 bases from V and 1 from J, leaving 15 bases between them. The CDR3 region has the DNA TGTGCCAGCAGCCCCCGAGCAGCTACATCCTACAATGAGCAGTTCTTC. Its protein product is CASSPRAATSYNEQFF.

In this sample, this clone turned up once. The V and J genes are TRBV19 and TRBJ2-1; 9 bases align to TRBD1. Germline CDR1 is LNHDA and CDR2 is SQIVND (reference sequence). V shed 4 bases and J 7 bases; nucleotides not matched to a gene: 8. The CDR3 sequence is 15 residues long. The CDR3 nucleotides are TGTGCCAGTAGTACCGGGACAGGGTTGCGGAATGAGCAGTTCTTC. It yields the protein CASSTGTGLRNEQFF.

CDR3 region: CSVKYRGRRHTEAFF. The CDR3 coding sequence is TGCAGCGTTAAGTACAGGGGGCGACGGCACACTGAAGCTTTCTTT. The chain has TRBV29-1 and TRBJ1-1; 9 bases map to TRBD1. The J segment lost 3 bases and the V segment lost 5 bases, leaving 10 bases of the junction unmatched. The CDR3 loop spans 15 amino acids. The V gene's germline CDR1 is SQVTM and CDR2 ANQGSEA.